These T cell receptor beta chains were read from a single sample in a study of T cell responses to AZD1222 COVID-19 vaccine. Profiled with immunoSEQ multiplex PCR; TCRdb holds only in-frame clones, not every one. The sample lists about 96,000 clones, approximately 90% occurring once. Sequenced here: peripheral blood, sampled on day 0 of AZD1222 vaccination. The origin of the receptors is an adult in good health. The CDR3 runs from the conserved cysteine through the conserved F or W. The D gene is left open where the match is weak. Expanded clones get a size class; other rows say once, few or many, or leave the size out.

d_gene: -
abundance: -
v_gene: TRBV3-1/TRBV3-2
j_gene: TRBJ2-5
CDR3aa: CASSRGGEETQYF
CDR3nt: TGTGCCAGCAGCCGGGGGGGCGAGGAGACCCAGTACTTC

d_gene: -
abundance: -
v_gene: TRBV18
j_gene: TRBJ2-3
CDR3aa: CASSPGTATDTQYF
CDR3nt: TGTGCCAGCTCACCAGGGACTGCTACAGATACGCAGTATTTT

d_gene: -
abundance: few
v_gene: TRBV28
j_gene: TRBJ1-6
CDR3aa: CASSGPGQHIHF
CDR3nt: TGTGCCAGCAGTGGTCCCGGACAGCACATCCACTTT

d_gene: -
abundance: few
v_gene: TRBV6-4
j_gene: TRBJ2-5
CDR3aa: CASSVFPQETQYF
CDR3nt: TGTGCCAGCAGTGTATTTCCTCAAGAGACCCAGTACTTC

d_gene: TRBD2
abundance: few
v_gene: TRBV20-1
j_gene: TRBJ2-7
CDR3aa: CSARGVYEQYF
CDR3nt: TGCAGTGCCCGGGGGGTCTACGAGCAGTACTTC

d_gene: TRBD2
abundance: -
v_gene: TRBV2
j_gene: TRBJ2-5
CDR3aa: CASTLAGGYQETQYF
CDR3nt: TGTGCCAGCACCCTAGCGGGGGGGTACCAAGAGACCCAGTACTTC

d_gene: -
abundance: few
v_gene: TRBV23-1
j_gene: TRBJ2-7
CDR3aa: CASIPTGTYEQYF
CDR3nt: TGCGCCAGCATTCCGACTGGAACCTACGAGCAGTACTTC

d_gene: -
abundance: -
v_gene: TRBV15
j_gene: TRBJ2-7
CDR3aa: CATSGGGLGSYEQYF
CDR3nt: TGTGCCACCAGCGGAGGGGGTCTGGGATCCTACGAGCAGTACTTC

d_gene: TRBD1
abundance: -
v_gene: TRBV7-3
j_gene: TRBJ2-1
CDR3aa: CASSLTSTGTYNEQFF
CDR3nt: TGTGCCAGCAGCTTAACGTCGACAGGGACCTACAATGAGCAGTTCTTC

d_gene: -
abundance: -
v_gene: TRBV6-4
j_gene: TRBJ2-2
CDR3aa: CASSDSDTGELFF
CDR3nt: TGTGCCAGCAGTGACTCAGACACCGGGGAGCTGTTTTTT

d_gene: -
abundance: -
v_gene: TRBV10-3
j_gene: TRBJ1-2
CDR3aa: CAISESPGKINYGYTF
CDR3nt: TGTGCCATCAGTGAGTCGCCAGGAAAGATAAACTATGGCTACACCTTC

d_gene: -
abundance: -
v_gene: TRBV6-5
j_gene: TRBJ2-1
CDR3aa: CASSFTYSYNEQFF
CDR3nt: TGTGCCAGCAGTTTCACATATTCCTACAATGAGCAGTTCTTC

d_gene: -
abundance: -
v_gene: TRBV12-3/TRBV12-4
j_gene: TRBJ2-7
CDR3aa: CASSFEGFYEQYF
CDR3nt: TGTGCCAGCAGTTTTGAAGGGTTCTACGAGCAGTACTTC

d_gene: -
abundance: -
v_gene: TRBV28
j_gene: TRBJ2-7
CDR3aa: CASIRSLGGPYEQYF
CDR3nt: TGTGCCAGTATCAGAAGCCTCGGCGGGCCTTACGAGCAGTACTTC

d_gene: -
abundance: -
v_gene: TRBV11-2
j_gene: TRBJ2-4
CDR3aa: CASSDGTVSKLAKNIQYF
CDR3nt: TGTGCCAGCAGCGACGGGACCGTGTCCAAGCTAGCCAAAAACATTCAGTACTTC

d_gene: -
abundance: -
v_gene: TRBV10-3
j_gene: TRBJ2-7
CDR3aa: CAISEVGSSYEQYF
CDR3nt: TGTGCCATCAGCGAGGTTGGGAGCTCCTACGAGCAGTACTTC

d_gene: -
abundance: few
v_gene: TRBV11-2
j_gene: TRBJ2-1
CDR3aa: CASSSSVSSYNEQFF
CDR3nt: TGTGCCAGCAGCTCCTCGGTTAGCTCCTACAATGAGCAGTTCTTC

d_gene: -
abundance: -
v_gene: TRBV10-3
j_gene: TRBJ2-7
CDR3aa: CAISELSTPGGGEQYF
CDR3nt: TGTGCCATCAGTGAGTTAAGTACCCCCGGGGGTGGGGAGCAGTACTTC

d_gene: -
abundance: -
v_gene: TRBV5-1
j_gene: TRBJ2-1
CDR3aa: CASSSAGIRYNEQFF
CDR3nt: TGCGCCAGCAGCTCAGCCGGTATCAGATACAATGAGCAGTTCTTC

d_gene: TRBD1
abundance: once
v_gene: TRBV18
j_gene: TRBJ1-2
CDR3aa: CASSPQGESNYGYTF
CDR3nt: TGTGCCAGCTCACCCCAGGGGGAATCTAACTATGGCTACACCTTC

d_gene: TRBD2
abundance: -
v_gene: TRBV2
j_gene: TRBJ2-2
CDR3aa: CAISGVGAGELFF
CDR3nt: TGTGCCATAAGCGGGGTGGGTGCCGGGGAGCTGTTTTTT

d_gene: -
abundance: -
v_gene: TRBV6-2/TRBV6-3
j_gene: TRBJ1-5
CDR3aa: CASSLSGGNQPQHF
CDR3nt: TGTGCCAGCAGCCTAAGCGGGGGCAATCAGCCCCAGCATTTT

d_gene: TRBD2
abundance: -
v_gene: TRBV7-3
j_gene: TRBJ2-3
CDR3aa: CASSRSGGSTDTQYF
CDR3nt: TGTGCCAGCAGCCGTAGCGGGGGGAGCACAGATACGCAGTATTTT

d_gene: TRBD1
abundance: -
v_gene: TRBV6-2/TRBV6-3
j_gene: TRBJ1-2
CDR3aa: CASSYGGGQGLYGYTF
CDR3nt: TGTGCCAGCAGTTACGGAGGGGGACAGGGACTCTATGGCTACACCTTC

d_gene: -
abundance: -
v_gene: TRBV7-2
j_gene: TRBJ1-1
CDR3aa: CASSFNTGPAFF
CDR3nt: TGTGCCAGCAGTTTTAACACCGGCCCCGCTTTCTTT

d_gene: -
abundance: -
v_gene: TRBV29-1
j_gene: TRBJ1-1
CDR3aa: CSGVQGLAMNTEAFF
CDR3nt: TGCAGCGGTGTACAGGGCTTAGCTATGAACACTGAAGCTTTCTTT

d_gene: TRBD1
abundance: -
v_gene: TRBV2
j_gene: TRBJ1-1
CDR3aa: CASDLGQGDGNTEAFF
CDR3nt: TGTGCCAGCGACTTAGGACAGGGGGACGGGAACACTGAAGCTTTCTTT

d_gene: TRBD1
abundance: -
v_gene: TRBV9
j_gene: TRBJ1-1
CDR3aa: CASSPRDRYTEAFF
CDR3nt: TGTGCCAGCAGCCCCCGGGACAGGTACACTGAAGCTTTCTTT

d_gene: -
abundance: -
v_gene: TRBV2
j_gene: TRBJ1-3
CDR3aa: CASEAEGVGNTIYF
CDR3nt: TGTGCCAGCGAGGCGGAAGGGGTTGGAAACACCATATATTTT

d_gene: TRBD1
abundance: -
v_gene: TRBV3-1/TRBV3-2
j_gene: TRBJ2-5
CDR3aa: CASSQGRTGIETQYF
CDR3nt: TGTGCCAGCAGCCAAGGCCGGACAGGGATAGAGACCCAGTACTTC

d_gene: TRBD2
abundance: -
v_gene: TRBV12-3/TRBV12-4
j_gene: TRBJ2-5
CDR3aa: CASSFSGETQYF
CDR3nt: TGTGCCAGCAGTTTTAGCGGGGAGACCCAGTACTTC

d_gene: TRBD1
abundance: -
v_gene: TRBV11-1
j_gene: TRBJ2-3
CDR3aa: CASSQGQFTDTQYF
CDR3nt: TGTGCCAGCAGCCAGGGACAGTTCACAGATACGCAGTATTTT

d_gene: TRBD1
abundance: once
v_gene: TRBV6-6
j_gene: TRBJ1-2
CDR3aa: CASSSDRNGYTF
CDR3nt: TGTGCCAGCAGTTCGGACAGGAACGGCTACACCTTC

d_gene: -
abundance: medium-sized
v_gene: TRBV7-9
j_gene: TRBJ1-2
CDR3aa: CASSLDGVYGYTF
CDR3nt: TGTGCCAGCAGCTTAGACGGGGTCTATGGCTACACCTTC

d_gene: TRBD1
abundance: -
v_gene: TRBV2
j_gene: TRBJ1-1
CDR3aa: CASTTPRTGERTEAFF
CDR3nt: TGTGCCAGCACCACGCCCAGAACAGGGGAGCGCACTGAAGCTTTCTTT

d_gene: -
abundance: -
v_gene: TRBV7-3
j_gene: TRBJ2-1
CDR3aa: CASSLLPTYNEQFF
CDR3nt: TGTGCCAGCAGCTTACTACCGACCTACAATGAGCAGTTCTTC

d_gene: -
abundance: -
v_gene: TRBV19
j_gene: TRBJ1-1
CDR3aa: CACFLRTEAFF
CDR3nt: TGTGCCTGTTTTTTGAGGACTGAAGCTTTCTTT